This T cell receptor beta chain was sequenced for a study of cytomegalovirus exposure and HLA in healthy donors. From germline, CDR1 is GTSNPN and CDR2 SVGIG (reference sequence). The CDR3 has 13 amino acids. V was clipped by 3 bases and J by 3 bases, with 11 bases between them. A multiplex PCR was run with 60 Vbeta primers and 13 Jbeta primers. Clones were read by immunoSEQ multiplex PCR, and TCRdb kept only the in-frame ones, dropping some. The table for this sample gives approximately 110,000 clones. The V and J genes are TRBV30 and TRBJ1-1; D is possibly TRBD1 (5 bases). Sample: PBMCs. The source is a man aged 30 to 45 in good health and CMV-seronegative. The CDR3 loop is CAWRETDYTEAFF. CDR3 DNA sequence: TGTGCCTGGAGGGAGACAGACTACACTGAAGCTTTCTTT.